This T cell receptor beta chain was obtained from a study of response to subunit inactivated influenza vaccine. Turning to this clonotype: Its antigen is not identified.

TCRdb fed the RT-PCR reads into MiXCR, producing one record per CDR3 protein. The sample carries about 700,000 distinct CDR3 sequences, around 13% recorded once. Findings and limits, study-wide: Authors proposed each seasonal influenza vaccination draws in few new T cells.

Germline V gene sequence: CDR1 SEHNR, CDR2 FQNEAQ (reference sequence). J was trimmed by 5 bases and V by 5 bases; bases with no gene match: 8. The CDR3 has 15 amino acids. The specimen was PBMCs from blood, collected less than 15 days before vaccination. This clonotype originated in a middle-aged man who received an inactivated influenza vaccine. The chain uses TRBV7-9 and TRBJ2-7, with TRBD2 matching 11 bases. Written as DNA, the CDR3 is TGTGCCAGCAGCAGTAGCGGGGGGGCCTTGAACGAGCAGTACTTC. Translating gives CASSSSGGALNEQYF.